Shown below are 17 T cell receptor beta chains from a single sample sequenced in a study of T-cell memory formation after mild COVID-19. Via MiXCR, TCRdb re-called the 5' RACE reads, giving one row per CDR3 protein. The sample holds more than 450,000 distinct CDR3 sequences, under 20% seen once. Sample: PBMCs or a T cell subset sorted from them (not recorded which). The receptors shown here come from an adult woman who had mild COVID-19 (a few samples of this study predate the infection). Cell type and time point are not known.

This clonotype came up a few times. The J gene is TRBJ2-3, the V gene TRBV29-1; no definite D call. This CDR3 comprises 13 residues. Trimming removed 1 base from V and 5 bases from J, with 10 bases in between. Germline assignment: CDR1 SQVTM and CDR2 ANQGSEA. The CDR3, as DNA: TGCAGCGTTGAAGGACGCTTGGGAGATACGCAGTATTTT. Protein product: CSVEGRLGDTQYF.

This clonotype was counted a few times. V and J are TRBV6-2 or TRBV6-3 and TRBJ2-3; TRBD2 aligns across 8 bases. The germline V gene encodes CDR1 MNHEY and CDR2 SVGEGT. Germline trimming cut 0 bases from V and 0 bases from J; bases unmatched to any gene: 14. CDR3 size: 20 residues. CDR3 protein: CASSYSTSGRTAESTDTQYF. CDR3 in DNA: TGTGCCAGCAGTTACTCCACTAGCGGTAGAACCGCGGAAAGCACAGATACGCAGTATTTT.

The chain carries TRBV5-8 and TRBJ2-3; 7 bases are shared with TRBD2. The CDR3 has 14 amino acids. Losses at the gene ends were 6 bases for V and 8 bases for J; bases not matched to a gene: 12. CDR1 is SGHTS and CDR2 is YDEGEE in the germline V gene. In DNA, the CDR3 is TGTGCCAGCATCGCGAGGGAGGGGAAAGGTACGCAGTATTTT. The encoded protein is CASIAREGKGTQYF.

V is TRBV4-1 and J is TRBJ2-2; 10 bases are a match to TRBD1. The CDR3 sequence is 16 residues long. V was pared by 6 bases and J by 4 bases, with 8 bases of the junction left unmatched. CDR1 and CDR2 from the germline V gene are MGHRA and YSYEKL. The CDR3 spells CASRREGQGRTGELFF. In DNA, the CDR3 is TGCGCCAGCAGACGGGAGGGACAGGGGCGCACCGGGGAGCTGTTTTTT.

The rearrangement uses TRBV5-1 and TRBJ2-1; 11 nucleotides match TRBD2. This CDR3 has 15 residues. The germline V gene encodes CDR1 SGHRS and CDR2 YFSETQ. V was clipped by 5 bases and J by 2 bases; unmatched bases: 3. Written as DNA, the CDR3 is TGCGCCAGCAGGCTAGCGGGAGGAACCTACAATGAGCAGTTCTTC. Translated, it gives CASRLAGGTYNEQFF.

The V gene is TRBV29-1, the J gene TRBJ2-7, with D hard to call. The germline V gene has CDR1 SQVTM and CDR2 ANQGSEA. The V gene lost 5 bases and the J gene lost 1 base, with 15 bases spanning the gap. The CDR3 is 14 amino acids. Here the CDR3 reads CSVSELGRSYEQYF. CDR3 in DNA: TGCAGCGTTTCCGAGCTGGGCCGGTCCTACGAGCAGTACTTC.

The chain has TRBV24-1 and TRBJ2-3, with unresolved D. The CDR3 covers 15 residues. Per the germline V gene, CDR1 is KGHDR and CDR2 is SFDVKD. The V end lost 7 bases, the J end lost 1 base, and 14 bases lay between the germline ends. CDR3 amino acids: CATSPQLVGTDTQYF. The CDR3 region has the DNA TGTGCCACCAGCCCCCAGTTGGTGGGCACAGATACGCAGTATTTT.

V gene TRBV18 combines with J gene TRBJ2-1; TRBD1 is a possible D gene (5 bases). Looked up from germline, CDR1 is KGHSH and CDR2 is LQKENI. This CDR3 is built from 16 residues. V shed 0 bases and J shed 3 bases, with 12 bases lying between them. CDR3 protein: CASSPPAAGIYNEQFF. The CDR3 DNA reads as TGTGCCAGCTCACCACCCGCCGCAGGGATCTACAATGAGCAGTTCTTC.

This clonotype has a handful of counts. This chain connects TRBV3-1 to TRBJ2-1; D gene ambiguous. Trimming took 4 bases from V and 7 from J, leaving 11 bases between them. This CDR3 contains 13 residues. Germline V CDR1 and CDR2: LGHDT, YNNKEL (reference sequence). The CDR3 DNA reads TGTGCCAGCAGCCCCGACCTCCAGAATGAGCAGTTCTTC. This sequence encodes CASSPDLQNEQFF.

The chain couples TRBV30 to TRBJ2-5; D not certain. This CDR3 region has 13 residues. Germline assignment: CDR1 GTSNPN and CDR2 SVGIG (reference sequence). V gave up 5 bases and J gave up 0 bases, with 10 bases separating them. The CDR3 region is CAWDPANQETQYF. The CDR3 DNA reads as TGTGCCTGGGATCCGGCCAACCAAGAGACCCAGTACTTC.

This clonotype was detected a few times. The chain uses TRBV12-3 or TRBV12-4 and TRBJ1-2; D ambiguous. This CDR3 has 16 amino acids. With 3 bases removed from V and 0 bases from J, the gap between germline ends came to 14 bases. CDR3 region: CASSLVHQWTNYGYTF. As DNA, the CDR3 is TGTGCCAGCAGTTTGGTCCACCAGTGGACTAACTATGGCTACACCTTC.

DNA for the CDR3: TGTGCCAGCAGCTGGGACACCTCCTACGAGCAGTACTTC. It specifies CASSWDTSYEQYF. The V gene is TRBV11-2, the J gene TRBJ2-7, with a possible D match to TRBD1 (6 bases). The V end lost 4 bases, the J end lost 0 bases, and 7 bases lay between the germline ends. Germline V CDR1 and CDR2: SGHAT, FQNNGV. This CDR3 contains 13 residues.

The table lists this clonotype with a few counts. The chain couples TRBV6-2 or TRBV6-3 to TRBJ2-2, with D uncertain. CDR1 MNHEY and CDR2 SVGEGT come from the germline V gene. CDR3 length equals 14 residues. The V end lost 5 bases, the J end lost 0 bases, and 7 bases lay between the germline ends. CDR3 sequence (DNA): TGTGCCAGCAGTCAAACTGCGAACACCGGGGAGCTGTTTTTT. It codes for CASSQTANTGELFF.

The chain recombines TRBV5-5 with TRBJ2-3; no definite D call. The V gene lost 6 bases and the J gene lost 1 base, with 15 bases spanning the gap. The CDR3 totals 15 residues. Germline V gene data show CDR1 as SGHKS and CDR2 as YYEKEE (reference sequence). For the CDR3, the DNA is TGTGCCAGCATGACTCGGCAGGACCGCACAGATACGCAGTATTTT. Protein product: CASMTRQDRTDTQYF.

This clonotype was recorded many times. This chain uses TRBV4-1 with TRBJ1-1, with a possible D match to TRBD1 (6 bases). CDR1 is MGHRA, CDR2 YSYEKL, per germline. Trimming removed 4 bases at V and 5 bases at J, with 8 bases between. The CDR3 has 12 amino acids. For the CDR3, the DNA is TGCGCCAGCAGCCCACAGGGTACTGAAGCTTTCTTT. It yields the protein CASSPQGTEAFF.

The chain joins TRBV12-3 or TRBV12-4 to TRBJ1-1; perhaps TRBD1 as D (6 bases). Deletions cut 6 bases from V and 5 bases from J, with 13 bases between. CDR3 size: 13 residues. CDR3 amino acids: CASRRTVLTEAFF. Written as DNA, the CDR3 is TGTGCCAGCAGGAGGACAGTGCTAACTGAAGCTTTCTTT.

This clonotype was detected many times. The chain uses TRBV11-2 and TRBJ1-6; TRBD1 aligns across 7 bases. Germline V lookup: CDR1 SGHAT, CDR2 FQNNGV. The CDR3 contains 15 residues. The V segment lost 1 base and the J segment 7 bases; nucleotides outside the gene matches: 4. CDR3 bases: TGTGCCAGCAGCTTAGGGGCAGGGGGGAATTCACCCCTCCACTTT. Translating gives CASSLGAGGNSPLHF.